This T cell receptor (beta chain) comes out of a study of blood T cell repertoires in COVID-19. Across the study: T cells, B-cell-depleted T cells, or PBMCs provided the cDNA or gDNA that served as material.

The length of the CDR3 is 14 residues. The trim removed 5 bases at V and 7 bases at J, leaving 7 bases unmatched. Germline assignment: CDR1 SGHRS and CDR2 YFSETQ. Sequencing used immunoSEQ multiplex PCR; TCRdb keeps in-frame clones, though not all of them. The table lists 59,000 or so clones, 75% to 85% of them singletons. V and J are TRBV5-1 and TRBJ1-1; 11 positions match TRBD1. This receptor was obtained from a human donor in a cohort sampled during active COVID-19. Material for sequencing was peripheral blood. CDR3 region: CASSFGGTGGEAFF. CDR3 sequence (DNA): TGCGCCAGCAGTTTTGGAGGGACAGGGGGTGAAGCTTTCTTT.